Below, 10 T cell receptor beta chains from the same sample are listed, as sequenced in a study of T-cell reconstitution after alpha-beta-depleted transplantation in children. The library targeted TCRbeta and was prepared with unique molecular identifiers. TCRdb ran MiXCR on the PCR reads and lists one entry per CDR3 protein. The sample holds some 300,000 distinct CDR3 sequences, 10% seen once. The source was PBMCs from the stem cell graft donor, collected from the stem cell graft. The source is a human donor who donated a stem cell graft to a child with acute lymphoblastic leukemia.

This clonotype turned up a few times. The chain is built from TRBV4-2 and TRBJ2-6; the match to TRBD1 covers 9 bases. Germline V gene data show CDR1 as LGHNA and CDR2 as YNFKEQ. The V gene end was trimmed by 2 bases and the J gene end by 19 bases; junction bases not matched to a gene: 18. The CDR3 loop spans 16 amino acids. The CDR3 DNA is TGTGCCAGCAGCCAACTCTTCCGGGACAGGGCCCCCCGTATCACTTTC. It encodes CASSQLFRDRAPRITF.

This clonotype showed up just a few times. The chain is built from TRBV7-2 and TRBJ2-1; TRBD2 might be the D (5 bases). The V gene's germline CDR1 is SGHTA and CDR2 FQGNSA. CDR3 length equals 16 residues. The V and J ends lost 2 bases and 5 bases respectively, with 16 bases between them. The CDR3 DNA reads TGTGCCAGCAGCTTATATCCCGAAGCGGTCCACAATGAGCAGTTCTTC. It codes for CASSLYPEAVHNEQFF.

This clonotype showed up many times. This sequence joins TRBV15 and TRBJ2-1, with D possibly TRBD1 on 5 matching bases. Germline V gene lookup returns CDR1 LNHNV and CDR2 YYDKDF (reference sequence). This CDR3 has 14 amino acids. Trimming cost V 1 base and J 8 bases, with 12 bases left between them. Here the CDR3 reads CATSRVGSRDEQFF. CDR3 in DNA: TGTGCCACCAGCAGAGTAGGCAGCAGGGATGAGCAGTTCTTC.

Only a few counts were recorded for this clonotype. The V call is TRBV27, the J call TRBJ1-5, with TRBD1 matching over 7 bases. There are 15 residues in the CDR3. The V gene's germline CDR1 is MNHEY and CDR2 SMNVEV (reference sequence). The V and J ends lost 5 bases and 2 bases, in that order; junction bases with no gene match: 6. The CDR3 here is CASSARQGRNQPQHF. Written as DNA, the CDR3 is TGTGCCAGCAGTGCCAGACAGGGTCGCAATCAGCCCCAGCATTTT.

This clonotype was seen only a few times. This chain joins TRBV15 and TRBJ2-1; the match to TRBD1 covers 11 bases. The CDR3 consists of 16 residues. V lost 1 base, J lost 6 bases, and 5 bases stayed unmatched. Looked up from germline, CDR1 is LNHNV and CDR2 is YYDKDF (reference sequence). The DNA of the CDR3 is TGTGCCACCAGCAGAGTAAGGGGGACAGGGGGCAATGAGCAGTTCTTC. It specifies CATSRVRGTGGNEQFF.

This clonotype was observed at least ten times. CDR3 in amino acids: CSVAIGQSYGYTF. CDR3 DNA sequence: TGCAGCGTTGCTATCGGGCAGAGCTATGGCTACACCTTC. The gene calls are TRBV29-1 and TRBJ1-2, with D unresolved. CDR1 and CDR2 (germline): SQVTM, ANQGSEA. With 4 bases removed from V and 4 bases from J, the gap between germline ends came to 13 bases. The CDR3 consists of 13 residues.

The chain uses TRBV27 and TRBJ2-7; TRBD1 might be the D (6 bases). Germline V gives CDR1 MNHEY, CDR2 SMNVEV (reference sequence). CDR3 length: 16 amino acids. V shed 2 bases and J shed 1 base, with 15 bases lying between them. The CDR3 spells CASSLSGGYTSYEQYF. In DNA, the CDR3 is TGTGCCAGCAGTTTAAGTGGGGGCTACACTTCCTACGAGCAGTACTTC.

This rearrangement joins TRBV3-1 to TRBJ2-7; D is unclear. Germline V gene data show CDR1 as LGHDT and CDR2 as YNNKEL (reference sequence). Between the trimmed V and J ends, which lost 3 bases and 0 bases, there was a span of 18 bases. The CDR3 length is 17 residues. Here the CDR3 reads CASSQRPYIRSSYEQYF. The CDR3 nucleotides read TGTGCCAGCAGCCAGAGGCCCTACATTAGGAGCTCCTACGAGCAGTACTTC.

This clonotype was counted only a few times. The chain carries TRBV6-1 and TRBJ2-5; D might be TRBD1 (5 bases). Trimming left V 5 bases short and J 4 bases short, with 11 bases between. Germline V gene sequence: CDR1 MNHNS, CDR2 SASEGT. The CDR3 has 13 amino acids. The CDR3 region has the DNA TGTGCCAGCAGTCCCAGGGTAGGAGAGACCCAGTACTTC. Translation gives CASSPRVGETQYF.

The table lists this clonotype with a few counts. The J gene is TRBJ1-5, the V gene TRBV27, with a possible D match to TRBD1 (6 bases). This CDR3 spans 19 amino acids. Trimming took 2 bases from V and 0 from J, leaving 20 bases between them. Germline lookup yields CDR1 MNHEY and CDR2 SMNVEV (reference sequence). CDR3 sequence (DNA): TGTGCCAGCAGTTTACTCGACAGGAGCCACATTTATAGCAATCAGCCCCAGCATTTT. Its translation is CASSLLDRSHIYSNQPQHF.